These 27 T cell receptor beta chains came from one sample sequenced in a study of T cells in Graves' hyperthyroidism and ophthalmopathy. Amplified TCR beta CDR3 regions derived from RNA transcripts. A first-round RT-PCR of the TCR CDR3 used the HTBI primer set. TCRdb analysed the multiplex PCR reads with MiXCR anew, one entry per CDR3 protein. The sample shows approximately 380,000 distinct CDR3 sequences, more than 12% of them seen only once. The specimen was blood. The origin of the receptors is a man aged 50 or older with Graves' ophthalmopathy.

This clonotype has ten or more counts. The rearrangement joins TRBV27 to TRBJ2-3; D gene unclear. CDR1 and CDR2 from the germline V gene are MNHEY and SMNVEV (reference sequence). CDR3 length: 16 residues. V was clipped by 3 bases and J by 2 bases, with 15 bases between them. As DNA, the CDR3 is TGTGCCAGCAGTTTTGCGGTTCCGACCTACACAGATACGCAGTATTTT. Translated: CASSFAVPTYTDTQYF.

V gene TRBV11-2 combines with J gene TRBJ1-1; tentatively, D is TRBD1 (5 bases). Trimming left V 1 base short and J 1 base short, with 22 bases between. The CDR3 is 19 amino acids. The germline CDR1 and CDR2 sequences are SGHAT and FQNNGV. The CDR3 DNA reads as TGTGCCAGCAGCTTAGTGTCGGGGAGCGGGGGTTCGGCGAACACTGAAGCTTTCTTT. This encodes CASSLVSGSGGSANTEAFF.

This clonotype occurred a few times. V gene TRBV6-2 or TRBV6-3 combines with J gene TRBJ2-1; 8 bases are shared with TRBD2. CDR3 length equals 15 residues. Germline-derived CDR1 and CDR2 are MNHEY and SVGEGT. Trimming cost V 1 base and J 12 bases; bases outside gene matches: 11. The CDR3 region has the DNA TGTGCCAGCAGTTACTTTAGCGGGACCTCTGGAGGGCAGTTCTTC. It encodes CASSYFSGTSGGQFF.

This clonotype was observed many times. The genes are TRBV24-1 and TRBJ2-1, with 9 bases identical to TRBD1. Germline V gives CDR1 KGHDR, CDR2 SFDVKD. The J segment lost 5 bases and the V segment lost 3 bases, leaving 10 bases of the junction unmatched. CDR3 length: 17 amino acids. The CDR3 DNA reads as TGTGCCACCAGTGATCCGACAGGGGGAAAGGAGGACAATGAGCAGTTCTTC. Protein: CATSDPTGGKEDNEQFF.

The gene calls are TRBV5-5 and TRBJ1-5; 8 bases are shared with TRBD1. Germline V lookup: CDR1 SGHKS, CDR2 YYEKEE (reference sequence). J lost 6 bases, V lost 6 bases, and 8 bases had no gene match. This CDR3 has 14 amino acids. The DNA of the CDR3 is TGTGCCAGCAACACCGGACAGGGCAGTCAGCCCCAGCATTTT. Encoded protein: CASNTGQGSQPQHF.

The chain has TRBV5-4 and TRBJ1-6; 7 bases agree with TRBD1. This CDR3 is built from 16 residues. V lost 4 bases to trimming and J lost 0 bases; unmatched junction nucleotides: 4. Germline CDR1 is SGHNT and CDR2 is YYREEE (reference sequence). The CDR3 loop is CASSPQGDSYNSPLHF. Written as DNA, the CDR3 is TGTGCCAGCAGCCCCCAGGGGGACTCCTATAATTCACCCCTCCACTTT.

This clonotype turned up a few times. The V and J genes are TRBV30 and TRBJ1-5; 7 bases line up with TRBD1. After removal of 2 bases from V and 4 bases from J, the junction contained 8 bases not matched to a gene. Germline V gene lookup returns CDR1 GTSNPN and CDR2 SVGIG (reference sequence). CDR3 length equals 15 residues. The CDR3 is CAWSMMTGRNQPQHF. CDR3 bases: TGTGCCTGGAGTATGATGACAGGGAGGAATCAGCCCCAGCATTTT.

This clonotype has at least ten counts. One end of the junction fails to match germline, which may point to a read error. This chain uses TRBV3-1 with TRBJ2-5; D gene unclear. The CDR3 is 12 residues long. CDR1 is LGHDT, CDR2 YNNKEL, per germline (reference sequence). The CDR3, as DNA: TGTGCCAGCAGCCAAGGGGCGACACGGGTGGACTTC. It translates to CASSQGATRVDF.

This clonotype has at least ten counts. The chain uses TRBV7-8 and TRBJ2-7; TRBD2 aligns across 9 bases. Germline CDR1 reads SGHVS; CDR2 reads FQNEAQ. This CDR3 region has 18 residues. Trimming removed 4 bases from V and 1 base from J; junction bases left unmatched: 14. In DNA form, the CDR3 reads TGTGCCAGCAGCTCAACCTGGGCTAGCGGGACTTATTCCTACGAGCAGTACTTC. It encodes CASSSTWASGTYSYEQYF.

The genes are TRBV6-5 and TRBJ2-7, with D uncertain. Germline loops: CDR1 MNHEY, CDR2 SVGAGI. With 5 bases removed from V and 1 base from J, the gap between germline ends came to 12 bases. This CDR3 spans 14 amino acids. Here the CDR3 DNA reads TGTGCCAGCAGTACCGATGAGGTATCCTACGAGCAGTACTTC. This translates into CASSTDEVSYEQYF.

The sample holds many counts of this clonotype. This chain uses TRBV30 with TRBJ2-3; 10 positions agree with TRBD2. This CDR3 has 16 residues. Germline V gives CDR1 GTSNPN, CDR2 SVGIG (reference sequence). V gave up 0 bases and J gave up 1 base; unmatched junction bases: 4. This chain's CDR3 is CAWSVGLAGGTDTQYF. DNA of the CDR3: TGTGCCTGGAGTGTGGGGCTAGCGGGAGGCACAGATACGCAGTATTTT.

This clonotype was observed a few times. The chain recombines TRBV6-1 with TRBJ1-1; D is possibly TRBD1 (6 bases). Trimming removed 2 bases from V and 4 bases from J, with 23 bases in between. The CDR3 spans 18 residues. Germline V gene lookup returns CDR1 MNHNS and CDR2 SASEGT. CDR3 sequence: CASSERRGDRPGFTEAFF. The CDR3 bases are TGTGCCAGCAGTGAAAGGCGGGGAGACAGGCCTGGGTTCACTGAAGCTTTCTTT.

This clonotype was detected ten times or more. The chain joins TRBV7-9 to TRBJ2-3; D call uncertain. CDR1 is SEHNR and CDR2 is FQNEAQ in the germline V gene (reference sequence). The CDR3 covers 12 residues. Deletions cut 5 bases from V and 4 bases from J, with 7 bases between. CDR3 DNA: TGTGCCAGCAGCAAGTTTGCAGATACGCAGTATTTT. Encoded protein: CASSKFADTQYF.

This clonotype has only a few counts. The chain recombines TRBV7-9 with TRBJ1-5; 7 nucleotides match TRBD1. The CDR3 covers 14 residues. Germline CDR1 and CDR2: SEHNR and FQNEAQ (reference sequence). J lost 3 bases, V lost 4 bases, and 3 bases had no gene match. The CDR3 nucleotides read TGTGCCAGCAGCTCACAGGGGCTCAATCAGCCCCAGCATTTT. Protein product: CASSSQGLNQPQHF.

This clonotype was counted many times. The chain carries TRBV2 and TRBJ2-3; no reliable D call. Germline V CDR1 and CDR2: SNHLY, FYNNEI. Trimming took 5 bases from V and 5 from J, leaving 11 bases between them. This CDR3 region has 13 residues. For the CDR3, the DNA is TGTGCCAGCAGTTACGACCCGAAAGATACGCAGTATTTT. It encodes CASSYDPKDTQYF. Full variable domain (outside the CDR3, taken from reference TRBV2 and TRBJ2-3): EPEVTQTPSHQVTQMGQEVILRCVPISNHLYFYWYRQILGQKVEFLVSFYNNEISEKSEIFDDQFSVERPDGSNFTLKIRSTKLEDSAMYFCASSYDPKDTQYFGPGTRLTVL.

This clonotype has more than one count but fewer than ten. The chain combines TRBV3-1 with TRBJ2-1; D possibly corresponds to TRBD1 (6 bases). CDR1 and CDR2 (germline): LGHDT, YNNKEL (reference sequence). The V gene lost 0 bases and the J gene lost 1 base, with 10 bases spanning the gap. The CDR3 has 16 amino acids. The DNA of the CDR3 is TGTGCCAGCAGCCAAGACAGGGGCCGGTCCTACAATGAGCAGTTCTTC. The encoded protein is CASSQDRGRSYNEQFF.

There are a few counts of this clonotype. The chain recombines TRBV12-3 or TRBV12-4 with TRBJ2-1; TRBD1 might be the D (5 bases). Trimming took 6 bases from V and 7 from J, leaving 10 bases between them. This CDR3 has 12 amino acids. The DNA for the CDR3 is TGTGCCAGCAGCAGACAGTCAAATGAGCAGTTCTTC. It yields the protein CASSRQSNEQFF.

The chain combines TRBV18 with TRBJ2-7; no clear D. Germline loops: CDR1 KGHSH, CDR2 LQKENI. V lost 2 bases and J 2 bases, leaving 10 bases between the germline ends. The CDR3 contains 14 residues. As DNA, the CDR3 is TGTGCCAGCTCACCAAACGCCTTAACCTACGAGCAGTACTTC. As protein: CASSPNALTYEQYF.

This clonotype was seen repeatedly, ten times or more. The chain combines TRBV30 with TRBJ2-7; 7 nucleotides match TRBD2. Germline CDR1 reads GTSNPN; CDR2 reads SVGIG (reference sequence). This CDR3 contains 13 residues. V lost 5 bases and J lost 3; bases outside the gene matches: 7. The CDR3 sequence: CAWSTGTNYEQYF. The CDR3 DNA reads TGTGCCTGGTCTACCGGGACTAACTACGAGCAGTACTTC.

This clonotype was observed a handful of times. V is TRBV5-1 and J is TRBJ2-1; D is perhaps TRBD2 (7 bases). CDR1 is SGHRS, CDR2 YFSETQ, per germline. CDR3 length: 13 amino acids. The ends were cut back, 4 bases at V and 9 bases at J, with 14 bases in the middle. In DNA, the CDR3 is TGCGCCAGCAGCCTGGGGGCGGGGGTTGAGCAGTTCTTC. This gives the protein CASSLGAGVEQFF. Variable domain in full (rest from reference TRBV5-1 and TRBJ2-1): KAGVTQTPRYLIKTRGQQVTLSCSPISGHRSVSWYQQTPGQGLQFLFEYFSETQRNKGNFPGRFSGRQFSNSRSEMNVSTLELGDSALYLCASSLGAGVEQFFGPGTRLTVL.

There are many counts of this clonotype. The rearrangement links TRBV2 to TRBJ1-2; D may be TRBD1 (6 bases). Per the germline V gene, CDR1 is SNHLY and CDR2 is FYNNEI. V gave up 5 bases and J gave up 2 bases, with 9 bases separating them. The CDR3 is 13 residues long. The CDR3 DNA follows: TGTGCCAGCAGTCCACAGGGCAACTATGGCTACACCTTC. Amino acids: CASSPQGNYGYTF. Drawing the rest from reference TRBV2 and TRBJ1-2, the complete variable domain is EPEVTQTPSHQVTQMGQEVILRCVPISNHLYFYWYRQILGQKVEFLVSFYNNEISEKSEIFDDQFSVERPDGSNFTLKIRSTKLEDSAMYFCASSPQGNYGYTFGSGTRLTVV.

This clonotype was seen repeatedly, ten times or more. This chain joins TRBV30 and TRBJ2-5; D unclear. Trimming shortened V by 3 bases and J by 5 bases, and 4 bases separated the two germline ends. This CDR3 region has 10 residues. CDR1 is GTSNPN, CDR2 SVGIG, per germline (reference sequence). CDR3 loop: CAWRGETQYF. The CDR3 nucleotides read TGTGCCTGGAGAGGGGAGACCCAGTACTTC.

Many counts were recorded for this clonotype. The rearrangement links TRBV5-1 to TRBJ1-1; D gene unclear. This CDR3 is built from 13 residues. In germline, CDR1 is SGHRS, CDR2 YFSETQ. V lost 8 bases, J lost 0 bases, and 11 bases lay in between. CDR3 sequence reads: CASIGSVNTEAFF. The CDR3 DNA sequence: TGCGCCAGTATAGGGTCTGTGAACACTGAAGCTTTCTTT.

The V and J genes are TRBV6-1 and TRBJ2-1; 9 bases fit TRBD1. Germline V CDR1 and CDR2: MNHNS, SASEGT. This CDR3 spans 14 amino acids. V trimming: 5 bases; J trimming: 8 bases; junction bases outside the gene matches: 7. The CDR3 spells CASSTDRGPYEQFF. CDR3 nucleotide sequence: TGTGCCAGCAGTACGGACAGGGGCCCGTATGAGCAGTTCTTC.

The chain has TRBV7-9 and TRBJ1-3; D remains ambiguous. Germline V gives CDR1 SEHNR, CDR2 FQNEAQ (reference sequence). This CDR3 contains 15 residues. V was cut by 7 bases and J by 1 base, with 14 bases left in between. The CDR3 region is CASTPTRESGNTIYF. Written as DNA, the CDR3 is TGTGCCAGCACCCCTACCAGAGAATCTGGAAACACCATATATTTT.

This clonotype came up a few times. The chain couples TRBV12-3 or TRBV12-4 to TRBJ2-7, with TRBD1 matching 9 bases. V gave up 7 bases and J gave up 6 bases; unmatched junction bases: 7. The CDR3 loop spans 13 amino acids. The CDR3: CASTSGTGSEQYF. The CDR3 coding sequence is TGTGCCAGCACGTCCGGGACAGGGTCCGAGCAGTACTTC.

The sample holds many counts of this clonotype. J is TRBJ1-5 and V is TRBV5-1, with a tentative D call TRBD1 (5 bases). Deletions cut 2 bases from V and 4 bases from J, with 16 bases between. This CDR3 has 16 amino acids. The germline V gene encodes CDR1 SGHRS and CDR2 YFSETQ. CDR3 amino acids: CASSFGSGTENQPQHF. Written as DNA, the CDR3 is TGCGCCAGCAGCTTTGGTTCGGGGACGGAGAATCAGCCCCAGCATTTT.